Included here is one TCR beta chain sequence, with context. Its antigen is still unknown. This entry belongs to a study of shared clonotypes between healthy human individuals. Germline-derived CDR1 and CDR2 are SEHNR and FQNEAQ (reference sequence). CDR3 size: 13 residues. The V end was cut by 2 bases, the J end by 3 bases, with 7 bases between. Study observations and caveats: Naive CD4 clonotypes overlapped across a handful of donors at roughly 4.5%. Rarefaction showed that sequencing of sorted subsets was incomplete (despite large depth).

Deep-level assay runs were performed. Produced via immunoSEQ multiplex PCR; TCRdb's table is partial and in-frame only. The data contain over a million clones, around 82% of them singletons. The chain uses TRBV7-9 and TRBJ1-2; D is possibly TRBD1 (5 bases). The sequenced sample consisted of memory CD4+ T cells from PBMCs. The subset is: CD45RA-negative fraction. The sequence was collected from a man between 18 and 35 years old in good health. Some clones in this sample may be carry-over from other donors' samples. The CDR3 spells CASSLQGDYGYTF. The CDR3 nucleotides read TGTGCCAGCAGCTTACAGGGAGACTATGGCTACACCTTC.